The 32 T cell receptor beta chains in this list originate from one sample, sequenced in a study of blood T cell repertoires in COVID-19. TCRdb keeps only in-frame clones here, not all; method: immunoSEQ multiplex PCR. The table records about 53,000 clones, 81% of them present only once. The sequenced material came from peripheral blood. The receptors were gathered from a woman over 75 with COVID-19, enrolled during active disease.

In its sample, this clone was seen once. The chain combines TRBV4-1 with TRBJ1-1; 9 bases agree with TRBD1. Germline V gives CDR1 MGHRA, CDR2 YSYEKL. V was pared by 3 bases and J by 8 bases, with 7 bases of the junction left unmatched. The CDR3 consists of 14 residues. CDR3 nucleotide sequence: TGCGCCAGCAGCCATCCAGGGACAGGGCAAGAAGCTTTCTTT. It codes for CASSHPGTGQEAFF.

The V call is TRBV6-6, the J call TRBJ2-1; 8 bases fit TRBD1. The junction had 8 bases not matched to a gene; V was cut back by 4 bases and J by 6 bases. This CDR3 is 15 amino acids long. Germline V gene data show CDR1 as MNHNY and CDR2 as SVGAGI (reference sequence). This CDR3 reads CASSSPGQGANEQFF. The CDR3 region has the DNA TGTGCCAGCAGTTCCCCTGGACAGGGAGCCAATGAGCAGTTCTTC.

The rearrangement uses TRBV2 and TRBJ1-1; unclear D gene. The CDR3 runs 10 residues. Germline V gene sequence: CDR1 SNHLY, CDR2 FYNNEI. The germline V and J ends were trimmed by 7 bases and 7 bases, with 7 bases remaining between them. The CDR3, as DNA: TGTGCCAGCAAAGCGGTTGAAGCTTTCTTT. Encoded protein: CASKAVEAFF.

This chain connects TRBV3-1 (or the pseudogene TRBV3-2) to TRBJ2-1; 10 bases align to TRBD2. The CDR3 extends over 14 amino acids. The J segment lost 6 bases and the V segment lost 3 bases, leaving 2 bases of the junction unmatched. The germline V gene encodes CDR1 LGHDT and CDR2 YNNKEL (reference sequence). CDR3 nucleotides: TGTGCCAGCAGCCACGGGACTAGCGCCAATGAGCAGTTCTTC. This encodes CASSHGTSANEQFF.

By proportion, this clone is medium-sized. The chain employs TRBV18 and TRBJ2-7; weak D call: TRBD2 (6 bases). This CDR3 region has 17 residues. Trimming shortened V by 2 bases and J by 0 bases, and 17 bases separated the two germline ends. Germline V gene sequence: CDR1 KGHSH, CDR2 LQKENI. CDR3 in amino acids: CASSPNPWGEDSYEQYF. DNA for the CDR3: TGTGCCAGCTCACCAAACCCCTGGGGGGAGGACTCCTACGAGCAGTACTTC.

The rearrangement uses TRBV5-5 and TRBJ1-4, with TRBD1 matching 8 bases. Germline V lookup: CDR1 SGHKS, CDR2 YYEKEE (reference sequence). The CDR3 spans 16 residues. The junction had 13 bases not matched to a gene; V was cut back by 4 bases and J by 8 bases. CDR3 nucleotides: TGTGCCAGCAGCCTGAATACCGGGACAGGAGGGGAAAAACTGTTTTTT. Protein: CASSLNTGTGGEKLFF.

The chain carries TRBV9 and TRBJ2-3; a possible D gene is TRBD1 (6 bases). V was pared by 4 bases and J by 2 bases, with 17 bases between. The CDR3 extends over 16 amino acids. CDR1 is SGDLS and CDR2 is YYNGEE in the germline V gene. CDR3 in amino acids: CASSLQRTGYTDTQYF. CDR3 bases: TGTGCCAGCAGCCTCCAGCGAACAGGGTACACAGATACGCAGTATTTT. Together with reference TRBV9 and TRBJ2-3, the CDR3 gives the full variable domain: DSGVTQTPKHLITATGQRVTLRCSPRSGDLSVYWYQQSLDQGLQFLIQYYNGEERAKGNILERFSAQQFPDLHSELNLSSLELGDSALYFCASSLQRTGYTDTQYFGPGTRLTVL.

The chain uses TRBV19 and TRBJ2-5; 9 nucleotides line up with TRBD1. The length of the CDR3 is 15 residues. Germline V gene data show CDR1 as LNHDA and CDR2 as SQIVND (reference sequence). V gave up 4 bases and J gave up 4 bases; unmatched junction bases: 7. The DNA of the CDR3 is TGTGCCAGTAGTAGCACAGGGGGCGGTCGAGAGACCCAGTACTTC. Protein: CASSSTGGGRETQYF.

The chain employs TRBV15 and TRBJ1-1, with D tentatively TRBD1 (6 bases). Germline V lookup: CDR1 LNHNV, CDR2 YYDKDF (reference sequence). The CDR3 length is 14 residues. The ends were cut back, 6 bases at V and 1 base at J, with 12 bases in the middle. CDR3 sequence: CATSPQGPNTEAFF. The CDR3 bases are TGTGCCACCAGTCCACAGGGACCGAACACTGAAGCTTTCTTT.

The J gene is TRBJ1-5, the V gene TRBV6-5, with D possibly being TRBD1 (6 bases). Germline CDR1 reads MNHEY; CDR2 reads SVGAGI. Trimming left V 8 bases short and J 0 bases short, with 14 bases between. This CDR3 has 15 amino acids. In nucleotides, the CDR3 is TGTGCCAGCGCCTCCGGACAGACTAGCAATCAGCCCCAGCATTTT. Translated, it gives CASASGQTSNQPQHF.

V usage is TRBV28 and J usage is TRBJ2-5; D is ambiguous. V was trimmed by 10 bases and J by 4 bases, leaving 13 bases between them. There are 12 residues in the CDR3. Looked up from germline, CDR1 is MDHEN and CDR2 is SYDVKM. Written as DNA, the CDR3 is TGTGCCATCCGTGGCGCGGCAGAGACCCAGTACTTC. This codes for CAIRGAAETQYF. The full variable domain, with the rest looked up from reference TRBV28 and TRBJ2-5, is DVKVTQSSRYLVKRTGEKVFLECVQDMDHENMFWYRQDPGLGLRLIYFSYDVKMKEKGDIPEGYSVSREKKERFSLILESASTNQTSMYLCAIRGAAETQYFGPGTRLLVL.

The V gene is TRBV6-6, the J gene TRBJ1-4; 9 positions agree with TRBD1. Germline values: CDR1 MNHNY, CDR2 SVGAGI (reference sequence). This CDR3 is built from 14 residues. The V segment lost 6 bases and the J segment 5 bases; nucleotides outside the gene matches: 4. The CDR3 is CASRAGTGNEKLFF. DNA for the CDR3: TGTGCCAGCAGAGCCGGGACAGGGAATGAAAAACTGTTTTTT.

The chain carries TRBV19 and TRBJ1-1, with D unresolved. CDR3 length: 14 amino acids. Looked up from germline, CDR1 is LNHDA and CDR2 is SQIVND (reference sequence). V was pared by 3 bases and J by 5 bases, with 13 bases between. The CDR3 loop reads CASSISPAGTEAFF. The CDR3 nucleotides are TGTGCCAGTAGTATCAGCCCGGCGGGGACTGAAGCTTTCTTT.

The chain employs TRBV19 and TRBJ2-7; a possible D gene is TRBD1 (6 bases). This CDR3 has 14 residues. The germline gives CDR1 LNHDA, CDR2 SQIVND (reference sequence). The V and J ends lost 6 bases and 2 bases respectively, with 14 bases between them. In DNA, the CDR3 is TGTGCCAGTAGGCTGACGACAGGTACCTACGAGCAGTACTTC. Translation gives CASRLTTGTYEQYF.

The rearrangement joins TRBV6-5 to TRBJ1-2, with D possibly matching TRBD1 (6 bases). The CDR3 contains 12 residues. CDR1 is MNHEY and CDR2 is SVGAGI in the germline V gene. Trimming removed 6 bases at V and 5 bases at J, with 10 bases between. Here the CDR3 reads CASRTGGYGYTF. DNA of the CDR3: TGTGCCAGCAGGACAGGAGGTTATGGCTACACCTTC.

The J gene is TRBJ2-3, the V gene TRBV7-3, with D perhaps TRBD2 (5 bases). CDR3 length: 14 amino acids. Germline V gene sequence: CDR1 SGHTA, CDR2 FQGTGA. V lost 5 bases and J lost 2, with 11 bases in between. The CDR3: CASSQDYNTDTQYF. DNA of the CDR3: TGTGCCAGCAGCCAAGACTATAACACAGATACGCAGTATTTT.

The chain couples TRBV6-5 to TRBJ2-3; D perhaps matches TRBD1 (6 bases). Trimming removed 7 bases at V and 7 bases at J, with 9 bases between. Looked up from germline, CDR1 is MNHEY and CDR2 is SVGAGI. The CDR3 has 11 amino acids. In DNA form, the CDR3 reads TGTGCCAGCACCCAGGGGCATACGCAGTATTTT. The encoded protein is CASTQGHTQYF.

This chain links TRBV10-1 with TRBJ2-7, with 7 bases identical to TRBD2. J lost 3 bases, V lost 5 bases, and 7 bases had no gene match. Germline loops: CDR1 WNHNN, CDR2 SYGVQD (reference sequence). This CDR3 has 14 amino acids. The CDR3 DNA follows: TGCGCCAGCAGTCCAGCGGGAAGGGTCTACGAGCAGTACTTC. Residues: CASSPAGRVYEQYF.

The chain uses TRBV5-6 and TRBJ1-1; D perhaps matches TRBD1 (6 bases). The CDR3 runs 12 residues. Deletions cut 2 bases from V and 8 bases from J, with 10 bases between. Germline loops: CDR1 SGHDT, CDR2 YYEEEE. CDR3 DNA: TGTGCCAGCAGCTTCCCAGGGGTAGAAGCTTTCTTT. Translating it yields CASSFPGVEAFF.

CDR3 protein: CASSKGQGVETQYF. CDR3 DNA sequence: TGTGCCAGCAGCAAAGGACAGGGAGTGGAGACCCAGTACTTC. V usage is TRBV7-3 and J usage is TRBJ2-5; 8 nucleotides line up with TRBD1. V gave up 5 bases and J gave up 5 bases; unmatched junction bases: 7. This CDR3 is built from 14 residues. The germline CDR1 and CDR2 sequences are SGHTA and FQGTGA.

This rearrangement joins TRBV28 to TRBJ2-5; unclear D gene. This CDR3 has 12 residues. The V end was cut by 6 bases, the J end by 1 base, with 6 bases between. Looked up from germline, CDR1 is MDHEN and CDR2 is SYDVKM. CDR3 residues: CASRQAQETQYF. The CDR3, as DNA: TGTGCCAGCAGGCAGGCCCAAGAGACCCAGTACTTC.

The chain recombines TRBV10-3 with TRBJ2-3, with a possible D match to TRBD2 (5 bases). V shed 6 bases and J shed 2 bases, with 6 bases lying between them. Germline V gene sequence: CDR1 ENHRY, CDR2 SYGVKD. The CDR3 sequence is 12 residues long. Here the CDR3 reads CAISGITDTQYF. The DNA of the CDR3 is TGTGCCATCAGCGGGATCACAGATACGCAGTATTTT.

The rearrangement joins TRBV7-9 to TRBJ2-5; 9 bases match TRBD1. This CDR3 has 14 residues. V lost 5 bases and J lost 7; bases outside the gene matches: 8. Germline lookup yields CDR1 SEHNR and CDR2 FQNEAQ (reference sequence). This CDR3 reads CASSTGGQGRTQYF. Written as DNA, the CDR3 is TGTGCCAGCAGCACCGGCGGACAGGGGAGGACCCAGTACTTC.

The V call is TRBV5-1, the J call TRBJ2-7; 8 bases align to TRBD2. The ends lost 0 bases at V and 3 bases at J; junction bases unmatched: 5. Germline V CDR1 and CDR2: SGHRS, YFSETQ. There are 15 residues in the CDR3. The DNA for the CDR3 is TGCGCCAGCAGCTTGGGGACGGGAGGGATCTACGAGCAGTACTTC. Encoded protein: CASSLGTGGIYEQYF.

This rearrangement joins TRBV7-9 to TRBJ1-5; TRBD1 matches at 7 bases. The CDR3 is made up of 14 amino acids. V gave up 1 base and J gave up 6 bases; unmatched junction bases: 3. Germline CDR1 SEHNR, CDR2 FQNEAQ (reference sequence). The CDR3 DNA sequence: TGTGCCAGCAGCTTAGGACAGGGCGGTCAGCCCCAGCATTTT. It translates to CASSLGQGGQPQHF.

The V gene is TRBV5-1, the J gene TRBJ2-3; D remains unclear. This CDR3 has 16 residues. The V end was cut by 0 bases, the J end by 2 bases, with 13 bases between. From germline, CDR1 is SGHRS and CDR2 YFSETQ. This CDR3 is CASSLAPAPATDTQYF. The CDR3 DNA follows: TGCGCCAGCAGCTTGGCCCCAGCGCCCGCCACAGATACGCAGTATTTT.

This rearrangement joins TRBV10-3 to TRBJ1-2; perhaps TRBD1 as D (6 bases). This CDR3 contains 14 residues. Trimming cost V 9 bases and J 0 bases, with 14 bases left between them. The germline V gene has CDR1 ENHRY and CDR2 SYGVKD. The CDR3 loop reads CAIWGGGANYGYTF. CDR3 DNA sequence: TGTGCCATATGGGGAGGGGGAGCTAACTATGGCTACACCTTC.

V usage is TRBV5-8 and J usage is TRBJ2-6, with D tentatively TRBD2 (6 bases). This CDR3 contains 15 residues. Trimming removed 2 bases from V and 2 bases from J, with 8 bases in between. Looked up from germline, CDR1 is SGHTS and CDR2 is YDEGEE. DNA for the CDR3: TGTGCCAGCAGCTTTCGCGGGACTGGGGCCAACGTCCTGACTTTC. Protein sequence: CASSFRGTGANVLTF.

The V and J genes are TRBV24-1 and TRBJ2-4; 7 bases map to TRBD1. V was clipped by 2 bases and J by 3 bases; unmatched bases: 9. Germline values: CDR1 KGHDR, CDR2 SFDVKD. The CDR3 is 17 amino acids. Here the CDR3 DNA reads TGTGCCACCAGTGATTGGAATGACAGGGTGGGCAAAAACATTCAGTACTTC. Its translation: CATSDWNDRVGKNIQYF.

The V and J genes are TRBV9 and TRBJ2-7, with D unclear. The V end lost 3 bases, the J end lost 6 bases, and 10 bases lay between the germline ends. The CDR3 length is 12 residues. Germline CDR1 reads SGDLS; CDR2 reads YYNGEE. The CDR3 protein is CASSGALGEQYF. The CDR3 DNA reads TGTGCCAGCAGCGGGGCCCTTGGCGAGCAGTACTTC.

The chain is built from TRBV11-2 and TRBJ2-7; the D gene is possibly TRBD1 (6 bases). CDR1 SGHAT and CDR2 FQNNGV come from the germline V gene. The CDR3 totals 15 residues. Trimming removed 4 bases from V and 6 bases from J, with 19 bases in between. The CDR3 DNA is TGTGCCAGCAGCTCTACAGGGTCTTATCTATCCGAGCAGTACTTC. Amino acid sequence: CASSSTGSYLSEQYF.

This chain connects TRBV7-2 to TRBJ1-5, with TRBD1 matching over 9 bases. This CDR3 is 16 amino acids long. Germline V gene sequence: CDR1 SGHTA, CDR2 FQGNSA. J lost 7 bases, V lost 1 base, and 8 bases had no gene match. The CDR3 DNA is TGTGCCAGCAGCTTAGGTTTACAGGGGGCGAGGCAGCCCCAGCATTTT. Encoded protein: CASSLGLQGARQPQHF.